These 21 T cell receptor beta chains were sequenced from one sample in a study of T cell responses to AZD1222 COVID-19 vaccine (dated by TCRdb to the early 2020s). The time point label, as the study defines it: about 28 days (+/-7) after the second vaccine dose. The library was made by the immunoSEQ multiplex PCR assay. Sourced from immuneACCESS, this table was stored by TCRdb with only in-frame sequences that have V and J called. A share of the clones is absent; for the studies checked, an unresolved V gene accounts for under half, and the remainder has no known explanation. The sample table records some 70,000 clones; about four fifths of these occur just once. Together, the top ten hold 11% to 15% of the sample. The source material was peripheral blood, sampled 28 days after the second AZD1222 dose. Every receptor here comes from an adult who received the AZD1222 COVID-19 vaccine.

This clone was found once. The chain employs TRBV7-9 and TRBJ2-3, with D uncertain. V lost 4 bases to trimming and J lost 6 bases, with 14 bases between them. Germline CDR1 reads SEHNR; CDR2 reads FQNEAQ (reference sequence). This CDR3 region has 14 residues. The CDR3 region is CASSSPALGDTQYF. CDR3 DNA sequence: TGTGCCAGCAGCTCCCCCGCGTTGGGGGATACGCAGTATTTT. Full variable domain (missing parts from reference TRBV7-9 and TRBJ2-3): DTGVSQNPRHKITKRGQNVTFRCDPISEHNRLYWYRQTLGQGPEFLTYFQNEAQLEKSRLLSDRFSAERPKGSFSTLEIQRTEQGDSAMYLCASSSPALGDTQYFGPGTRLTVL.

This sequence joins TRBV28 and TRBJ1-1; D perhaps matches TRBD1 (5 bases). CDR1 and CDR2 (germline): MDHEN, SYDVKM. The CDR3 runs to 14 residues. V lost 1 base and J 1 base, leaving 7 bases between the germline ends. The CDR3 DNA reads as TGTGCCAGCAGTTTATCCAGGGCGAACACTGAAGCTTTCTTT. Translated, it gives CASSLSRANTEAFF. Filled out from reference TRBV28 and TRBJ1-1, the complete variable domain reads DVKVTQSSRYLVKRTGEKVFLECVQDMDHENMFWYRQDPGLGLRLIYFSYDVKMKEKGDIPEGYSVSREKKERFSLILESASTNQTSMYLCASSLSRANTEAFFGQGTRLTVV.

The V gene is TRBV3-1 (or the pseudogene TRBV3-2), the J gene TRBJ2-5, with 14 bases lining up with TRBD2. Losses at the gene ends were 5 bases for V and 4 bases for J; bases not matched to a gene: 6. Germline CDR1 is LGHDT and CDR2 is YNNKEL (reference sequence). This CDR3 has 16 residues. The DNA for the CDR3 is TGTGCCAGCAGCGCCCGACTAGCGGGGGGGGGAGAGACCCAGTACTTC. Translated, it gives CASSARLAGGGETQYF.

The chain has TRBV7-3 and TRBJ1-2; D gene uncertain. V was clipped by 5 bases and J by 6 bases, with 16 bases between them. Per the germline V gene, CDR1 is SGHTA and CDR2 is FQGTGA. The CDR3 has 14 amino acids. The DNA for the CDR3 is TGTGCCAGCAGCCCCACGGGGTTTGGGGATGGCTACACCTTC. Its protein product is CASSPTGFGDGYTF.

This clone appeared once. V and J are TRBV18 and TRBJ2-5; 14 bases align to TRBD2. This CDR3 is 15 amino acids long. The V and J ends lost 6 bases and 4 bases, in that order; junction bases with no gene match: 4. From germline, CDR1 is KGHSH and CDR2 LQKENI. The CDR3 DNA reads as TGTGCCAGCTCTTCCGGGACTAGCGGGGGAGAGACCCAGTACTTC. Protein product: CASSSGTSGGETQYF.

This clone was detected once. This chain joins TRBV28 and TRBJ1-2; TRBD1 is a possible D gene (5 bases). CDR1 and CDR2 (germline): MDHEN, SYDVKM. The CDR3 loop spans 13 amino acids. The V and J ends lost 2 bases and 7 bases respectively, with 11 bases between them. The CDR3 region is CASSLVQGSGYTF. Written as DNA, the CDR3 is TGTGCCAGCAGTTTAGTCCAGGGTAGTGGCTACACCTTC.

The gene calls are TRBV2 and TRBJ1-2, with D possibly matching TRBD1 (5 bases). The CDR3 consists of 12 residues. With 8 bases removed from V and 4 bases from J, the gap between germline ends came to 11 bases. Germline lookup yields CDR1 SNHLY and CDR2 FYNNEI. CDR3 coding DNA: TGTGCCAGCCCCGGAGACAGCTATGGCTACACCTTC. Translated, it gives CASPGDSYGYTF.

The J gene is TRBJ2-3, the V gene TRBV9, with D unclear. Germline V lookup: CDR1 SGDLS, CDR2 YYNGEE. The CDR3 sequence is 14 residues long. The V gene lost 1 base and the J gene lost 4 bases, with 10 bases spanning the gap. CDR3 sequence reads: CASSVSGHPDTQYF. The CDR3 region has the DNA TGTGCCAGCAGCGTATCCGGGCATCCAGATACGCAGTATTTT.

The chain is built from TRBV28 and TRBJ1-1; D gene uncertain. Germline V gene sequence: CDR1 MDHEN, CDR2 SYDVKM. V was trimmed by 8 bases and J by 6 bases, leaving 16 bases between them. The CDR3 length is 13 residues. The DNA of the CDR3 is TGTGCCAGCTATGGCAGTCTGGTCTCTGAAGCTTTCTTT. It codes for CASYGSLVSEAFF.

Only one count was recorded for this clone. CDR3 sequence reads: CASSARTGRNTEAFF. In nucleotides, the CDR3 is TGTGCCAGCAGCGCCAGGACAGGGAGGAACACTGAAGCTTTCTTT. The J gene is TRBJ1-1, the V gene TRBV9; 8 bases line up with TRBD1. Germline V gene lookup returns CDR1 SGDLS and CDR2 YYNGEE. J was trimmed by 1 base and V by 3 bases; bases with no gene match: 5. The CDR3 covers 15 residues.

V and J are TRBV5-6 and TRBJ1-1; 9 bases align to TRBD1. From germline, CDR1 is SGHDT and CDR2 YYEEEE. The CDR3 sequence is 17 residues long. Unmatched junction bases numbered 11, after V lost 0 bases and J lost 5 bases. The CDR3: CASSLEQGAGARTEAFF. CDR3 in DNA: TGTGCCAGCAGCTTGGAACAGGGGGCGGGGGCGCGAACTGAAGCTTTCTTT.

This clone showed up just once. The V call is TRBV19, the J call TRBJ1-6; tentative D call: TRBD1 (6 bases). Germline V gene sequence: CDR1 LNHDA, CDR2 SQIVND (reference sequence). The CDR3 consists of 16 residues. Trimming took off 5 bases at V and 7 bases at J, with 18 bases between the two ends. In DNA, the CDR3 is TGTGCCAGTAGTGGACGCAGGGGATTCGGGAATTCACCCCTCCACTTT. It codes for CASSGRRGFGNSPLHF.

V is TRBV19 and J is TRBJ2-7, with D possibly called TRBD1 or TRBD2 (5 bases each). Germline lookup yields CDR1 LNHDA and CDR2 SQIVND (reference sequence). V was cut by 3 bases and J by 1 base, with 10 bases left in between. The length of the CDR3 is 14 residues. The CDR3 DNA is TGTGCCAGTAGTATCCGGGACGGATCCTACGAGCAGTACTTC. Encoded protein: CASSIRDGSYEQYF.

This clone has just a few counts. The rearrangement joins TRBV7-3 to TRBJ1-1, with no clear D. The germline CDR1 and CDR2 sequences are SGHTA and FQGTGA. Trimming removed 5 bases at V and 5 bases at J, with 18 bases between. The CDR3 has 15 amino acids. CDR3 in DNA: TGTGCCAGCAGCGCAACCCCCTCGAGCTGGACTGAAGCTTTCTTT. Amino acid sequence: CASSATPSSWTEAFF.

The chain recombines TRBV2 with TRBJ1-1; tentatively, D is TRBD1 (5 bases). CDR1 is SNHLY, CDR2 FYNNEI, per germline. CDR3 length: 17 amino acids. Trimming removed 4 bases from V and 3 bases from J, with 21 bases in between. CDR3 amino acids: CASSARGSYSLDTEAFF. The CDR3 DNA follows: TGTGCCAGCAGTGCTAGGGGCAGTTACTCCCTGGACACTGAAGCTTTCTTT.

This clone is a singleton in its sample. CDR3 amino acids: CASSFGTGGVRETQYF. Written as DNA, the CDR3 is TGTGCCAGCAGCTTTGGAACAGGGGGTGTACGAGAGACCCAGTACTTC. The chain joins TRBV5-6 to TRBJ2-5, with 8 bases lining up with TRBD1. J lost 4 bases, V lost 2 bases, and 10 bases had no gene match. The CDR3 runs to 16 residues. The V gene's germline CDR1 is SGHDT and CDR2 YYEEEE.

V usage is TRBV2 and J usage is TRBJ2-1; weak D call: TRBD1 (8 bases). CDR3 length: 19 residues. Germline lookup yields CDR1 SNHLY and CDR2 FYNNEI. Deletions cut 6 bases from V and 7 bases from J, with 31 bases between. CDR3 coding DNA: TGTGCCAGCAGGCCGCTTCTTCGGACAGGGAGGGAGGGTAGGAATGAGCAGTTCTTC. This sequence encodes CASRPLLRTGREGRNEQFF.

The gene calls are TRBV10-1 and TRBJ2-2; D gene unclear. This CDR3 contains 10 residues. Trimming removed 7 bases from V and 7 bases from J, with 4 bases in between. Germline CDR1 WNHNN, CDR2 SYGVQD (reference sequence). CDR3 DNA: TGCGCCAGCAAGGTCGGGGAGCTGTTTTTT. As protein: CASKVGELFF.

The rearrangement joins TRBV27 to TRBJ1-3, with D hard to call. V lost 2 bases and J 4 bases, leaving 3 bases between the germline ends. The CDR3 length is 12 residues. Looked up from germline, CDR1 is MNHEY and CDR2 is SMNVEV (reference sequence). The CDR3 region is CASSLDGNTIYF. CDR3 nucleotides: TGTGCCAGCAGTTTAGACGGAAACACCATATATTTT.

The sample holds a few counts of this clone. This chain's CDR3 is CANLGLVGRTDTQYF. In DNA form, the CDR3 reads TGTGCCAACCTAGGGCTAGTAGGTCGCACAGATACGCAGTATTTT. The chain links TRBV2 to TRBJ2-3; D not resolved. The CDR3 is 15 residues long. Trimming shortened V by 10 bases and J by 1 base, and 18 bases separated the two germline ends. Germline V gives CDR1 SNHLY, CDR2 FYNNEI. Together with reference TRBV2 and TRBJ2-3, the CDR3 gives the full variable domain: EPEVTQTPSHQVTQMGQEVILRCVPISNHLYFYWYRQILGQKVEFLVSFYNNEISEKSEIFDDQFSVERPDGSNFTLKIRSTKLEDSAMYFCANLGLVGRTDTQYFGPGTRLTVL.

The rearrangement links TRBV28 to TRBJ2-4; D gene uncertain. The CDR3 consists of 18 residues. Germline assignment: CDR1 MDHEN and CDR2 SYDVKM. The V end was cut by 3 bases, the J end by 0 bases, with 18 bases between. The CDR3 nucleotides are TGTGCCAGCAGTTTTAACAGCGCCCGAACCTTAGCCAAAAACATTCAGTACTTC. Its protein product is CASSFNSARTLAKNIQYF.